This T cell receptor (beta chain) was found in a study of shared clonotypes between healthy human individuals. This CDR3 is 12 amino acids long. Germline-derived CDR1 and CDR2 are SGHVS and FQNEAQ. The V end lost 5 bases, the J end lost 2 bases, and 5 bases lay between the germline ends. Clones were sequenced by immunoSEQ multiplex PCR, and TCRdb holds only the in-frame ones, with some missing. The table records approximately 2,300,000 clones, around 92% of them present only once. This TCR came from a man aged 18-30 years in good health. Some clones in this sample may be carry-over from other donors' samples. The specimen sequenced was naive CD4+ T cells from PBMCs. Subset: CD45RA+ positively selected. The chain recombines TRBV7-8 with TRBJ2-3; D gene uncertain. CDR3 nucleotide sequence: TGTGCCAGCAGCGATTTCACAGATACGCAGTATTTT. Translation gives CASSDFTDTQYF. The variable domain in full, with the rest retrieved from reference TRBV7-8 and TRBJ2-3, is GAGVSQSPRYKVAKRGQDVALRCDPISGHVSLFWYQQALGQGPEFLTYFQNEAQLDKSGLPSDRFFAERPEGSVSTLKIQRTQQEDSAVYLCASSDFTDTQYFGPGTRLTVL.